The present T cell receptor (beta chain) was sequenced within a study of blood T cell repertoires in COVID-19. Background on the study: The analysed material was cDNA or gDNA that came from T cells, B-cell-depleted T cells, or PBMCs.

Method: immunoSEQ multiplex PCR; TCRdb's copy keeps in-frame clones and lacks some. The table shows 120,000 to 150,000 clones, with roughly four fifths occurring only once. The CDR3 is made up of 15 amino acids. The germline V gene encodes CDR1 SGHRS and CDR2 YFSETQ. The V gene end was trimmed by 7 bases and the J gene end by 4 bases; junction bases not matched to a gene: 13. The sample consisted of peripheral blood. This clonotype originated in a woman of 80 years or more in a cohort sampled during active or convalescent COVID-19. V and J are TRBV5-1 and TRBJ1-1; 7 bases fit TRBD1. The CDR3 DNA reads as TGCGCCAGCCGCCCCCCACAGGGACAGATCACTGAAGCTTTCTTT. Residues: CASRPPQGQITEAFF.